These T cell receptor beta chains were read from a single sample in a study of blood T cells in healthy people across ages. TCRdb processed the 5' RACE reads anew with MiXCR; each CDR3 protein has one entry. The data contain about 670,000 distinct CDR3 sequences, around 41% of them singletons. The source material was blood. These receptors were taken from a man of 80 years or more in good health. CDR3s include the opening cysteine and the closing phenylalanine or tryptophan. The order of the fields is CDR3 length, J gene, V gene, D gene, clone size, CDR3 DNA, CDR3 protein. The D gene is left open where the match is weak. Not every row has a clone size; where given, it reads once, few, many or a size class.

CDR3 length: 12; J gene: TRBJ1-2; V gene: TRBV12-3/TRBV12-4; D gene: .; clone size: .; CDR3 DNA: TGTGCCAGCAGTAATACTAGCTATGGCTACACCTTC; CDR3 protein: CASSNTSYGYTF
CDR3 length: 15; J gene: TRBJ2-5; V gene: TRBV5-1; D gene: .; clone size: .; CDR3 DNA: TGCGCCAGCAGCCCGAGGCCCGGGGACGAAGGGACCCAGTACTTC; CDR3 protein: CASSPRPGDEGTQYF
CDR3 length: 13; J gene: TRBJ1-1; V gene: TRBV2; D gene: .; clone size: .; CDR3 DNA: TGTGCCAGCAGATATACACTGAACACTGAAGCTTTCTTT; CDR3 protein: CASRYTLNTEAFF
CDR3 length: 16; J gene: TRBJ1-4; V gene: TRBV2; D gene: TRBD1; clone size: few; CDR3 DNA: TGTGCCAGCACCCGGGACAGCGCAAGCCCTCCTGAAAAACTGTTTTTT; CDR3 protein: CASTRDSASPPEKLFF
CDR3 length: 14; J gene: TRBJ1-5; V gene: TRBV25-1; D gene: .; clone size: .; CDR3 DNA: TGTGCCAGCAGGGCGGCGGGCCCCAATCAGCCCCAGCATTTT; CDR3 protein: CASRAAGPNQPQHF
CDR3 length: 14; J gene: TRBJ2-7; V gene: TRBV7-2; D gene: .; clone size: .; CDR3 DNA: TGTGCCAGCAGCGACAACGTTAAGGCGGGTGAGCAGTACTTC; CDR3 protein: CASSDNVKAGEQYF
CDR3 length: 15; J gene: TRBJ2-1; V gene: TRBV12-3/TRBV12-4; D gene: TRBD2; clone size: .; CDR3 DNA: TGTGCCAGCAGTTTTATGACTAGCGGTTACAATGAGCAGTTCTTC; CDR3 protein: CASSFMTSGYNEQFF
CDR3 length: 15; J gene: TRBJ2-7; V gene: TRBV6-5; D gene: .; clone size: once; CDR3 DNA: TGTGCCAGCAGACCCGGGGGAGGACTTCCCTACGAGCAGTACTTC; CDR3 protein: CASRPGGGLPYEQYF
CDR3 length: 13; J gene: TRBJ2-5; V gene: TRBV20-1; D gene: .; clone size: .; CDR3 DNA: TGCAGTGCTAGCCCCCTAGCGAGAGAGACCCAGTACTTC; CDR3 protein: CSASPLARETQYF
CDR3 length: 11; J gene: TRBJ2-1; V gene: TRBV20-1; D gene: TRBD1; clone size: few; CDR3 DNA: TGCAGTGCTATCTCGGGACAGGTGGAGTTCTTC; CDR3 protein: CSAISGQVEFF